The clone carrying this T cell receptor (beta chain) was seen at least ten times. No antigen is known for it. The data belong to a study of T cells in Graves' hyperthyroidism and ophthalmopathy. It was RNA transcripts that yielded the amplified TCR beta CDR3 regions. HTBI primers were employed in a first-round RT-PCR of the TCR CDR3. TCRdb recomputed calls from the multiplex PCR reads with MiXCR, one row per CDR3 protein. Of around 500,000 distinct CDR3 sequences in the sample, approximately 15% were seen once. Trimming removed 5 bases from V and 0 bases from J, with 17 bases in between. The CDR3 length is 16 residues. Germline V CDR1 and CDR2: SGHTA, FQGNSA. Study results and caveats: Blood also held most thyroid clonotypes expanded beyond 0.001.

The TCR originated in a middle-aged woman with Graves' hyperthyroidism. The specimen sequenced was blood. The chain has TRBV7-2 and TRBJ2-7, with D possibly being TRBD1 or TRBD2 (5 bases each). CDR3: CASSDRGGSSSYEQYF. The DNA of the CDR3 is TGTGCCAGCAGCGATAGGGGCGGGTCAAGCTCCTACGAGCAGTACTTC.